Below, 17 T cell receptor beta chains from the same sample are listed, as sequenced in a study of blood T cell repertoires in COVID-19. Only in-frame clones appear in the TCRdb table, and some are missing; sequencing was by immunoSEQ multiplex PCR. The sample has 200,000 to 300,000 clones, roughly 80% seen once. Sequencing input: peripheral blood. These receptors all stem from a woman aged 60-70 years with active or convalescent COVID-19.

The chain uses TRBV3-1 (or the pseudogene TRBV3-2) and TRBJ1-6; D unresolved. Germline V gene sequence: CDR1 LGHDT, CDR2 YNNKEL (reference sequence). The CDR3 is 13 amino acids. V shed 6 bases and J shed 3 bases, with 6 bases lying between them. The CDR3 region is CASRQDYNSPLHF. CDR3 nucleotide sequence: TGTGCCAGCAGGCAGGACTATAATTCACCCCTCCACTTT.

This clone was seen once. This chain connects TRBV5-1 to TRBJ1-1, with D maybe TRBD1 (6 bases). The CDR3 length is 14 residues. V lost 4 bases to trimming and J lost 2 bases, with 12 bases between them. CDR1 SGHRS and CDR2 YFSETQ come from the germline V gene. The CDR3 bases are TGCGCCAGCAGCATACAGGGATCTAACACTGAAGCTTTCTTT. This sequence encodes CASSIQGSNTEAFF. The variable domain in full, completed from reference TRBV5-1 and TRBJ1-1, reads KAGVTQTPRYLIKTRGQQVTLSCSPISGHRSVSWYQQTPGQGLQFLFEYFSETQRNKGNFPGRFSGRQFSNSRSEMNVSTLELGDSALYLCASSIQGSNTEAFFGQGTRLTVV.

V usage is TRBV7-9 and J usage is TRBJ1-1; possibly TRBD1 for D (6 bases). Trimming pared 5 bases from V and 3 bases from J, leaving 16 bases between. The CDR3 covers 15 residues. Germline loops: CDR1 SEHNR, CDR2 FQNEAQ (reference sequence). The CDR3 nucleotides are TGTGCCAGCAGCGCAGAGGTCGGACAGTACACTGAAGCTTTCTTT. Its protein is CASSAEVGQYTEAFF.

The chain recombines TRBV7-9 with TRBJ1-1, with D possibly matching TRBD1 (5 bases). This CDR3 comprises 14 residues. Trimming stripped 5 bases from V and 0 bases from J, with 10 bases between. Germline CDR1 and CDR2: SEHNR and FQNEAQ (reference sequence). The DNA for the CDR3 is TGTGCCAGCAGCCCGGGGGGGATGAACACTGAAGCTTTCTTT. Protein: CASSPGGMNTEAFF.

About this clone itself: Other DNA sequences of this sample code for an identical CDR3. V is TRBV5-1 and J is TRBJ1-2; 10 nucleotides align to TRBD1. Germline CDR1 is SGHRS and CDR2 is YFSETQ. The length of the CDR3 is 14 residues. With V trimmed by 3 bases and J by 8 bases, 7 bases remained unmatched. CDR3 DNA sequence: TGCGCCAGCAGCTCCCGACAGGGGGCGGGCGGCTACACCTTC. It codes for CASSSRQGAGGYTF.

The chain has TRBV28 and TRBJ2-3; possible D gene TRBD2, 6 bases. Between the trimmed V and J ends, which lost 4 bases and 9 bases, there was a span of 17 bases. This CDR3 is built from 14 residues. Germline V gene data show CDR1 as MDHEN and CDR2 as SYDVKM. CDR3 protein: CASSSGQGGRTQYF. The CDR3 nucleotides are TGTGCCAGCAGTTCGGGGCAGGGAGGTAGGACGCAGTATTTT.

The chain is built from TRBV5-1 and TRBJ2-1; weak D call: TRBD1 (6 bases). The CDR3 totals 15 residues. Per germline, CDR1 SGHRS and CDR2 YFSETQ. V was cut by 0 bases and J by 3 bases, with 10 bases left in between. CDR3 bases: TGCGCCAGCAGCTTGGGCAGGGGTAACTACAATGAGCAGTTCTTC. It yields the protein CASSLGRGNYNEQFF.

This chain joins TRBV6-5 and TRBJ1-1; D possibly corresponds to TRBD1 (6 bases). Per the germline V gene, CDR1 is MNHEY and CDR2 is SVGAGI. The V gene lost 5 bases and the J gene lost 11 bases, with 15 bases spanning the gap. The CDR3 is 12 residues long. The CDR3 DNA reads as TGTGCCAGCAGTACAGCGACAGGTGCGGCTTTCTTT. Its protein product is CASSTATGAAFF.

Of note for this clone: This same CDR3 is encoded by further DNA sequences in the sample. V usage is TRBV7-2 and J usage is TRBJ2-2; TRBD2 agrees at 11 bases. The CDR3 spans 17 residues. After removal of 1 base from V and 2 bases from J, the junction contained 3 bases not matched to a gene. Germline V gives CDR1 SGHTA, CDR2 FQGNSA. The CDR3 here is CASSLGLAGGNTGELFF. The CDR3 nucleotides read TGTGCCAGCAGCTTAGGGCTAGCGGGGGGTAACACCGGGGAGCTGTTTTTT.

This clone was found once. The gene calls are TRBV5-1 and TRBJ1-1, with no clear D. CDR1 SGHRS and CDR2 YFSETQ come from the germline V gene. The CDR3 length is 13 residues. V was shortened by 2 bases and J by 4 bases, with 9 bases between the two germline ends. The CDR3 loop reads CASSFDKGTEAFF. The CDR3 DNA follows: TGCGCCAGCAGCTTCGACAAAGGCACTGAAGCTTTCTTT.

This chain joins TRBV11-1 and TRBJ1-1; D possibly corresponds to TRBD1 (5 bases). This CDR3 is 12 amino acids long. From germline, CDR1 is SGHAT and CDR2 FQDESV (reference sequence). V was trimmed by 5 bases and J by 8 bases, leaving 12 bases between them. The CDR3 coding sequence is TGTGCCAGCAGCCCCGACAGAGTGGAAGCTTTCTTT. It translates to CASSPDRVEAFF.

The chain employs TRBV6-5 and TRBJ1-1; TRBD1 aligns across 7 bases. Losses at the gene ends were 7 bases for V and 3 bases for J; bases not matched to a gene: 5. The CDR3 totals 13 residues. Germline lookup yields CDR1 MNHEY and CDR2 SVGAGI. For the CDR3, the DNA is TGTGCCAGCACGAGGGGGCTGGACACTGAAGCTTTCTTT. As protein: CASTRGLDTEAFF.

The V and J genes are TRBV28 and TRBJ2-7, with TRBD1 as a possible D gene (6 bases). Germline loops: CDR1 MDHEN, CDR2 SYDVKM. The ends were cut back, 2 bases at V and 2 bases at J, with 13 bases in the middle. The CDR3 runs 15 residues. The CDR3 region has the DNA TGTGCCAGCAGTTTAACGTACAGGGACCCCTACGAGCAGTACTTC. This sequence encodes CASSLTYRDPYEQYF.

The gene calls are TRBV25-1 and TRBJ2-3, with a tentative D call TRBD2 (7 bases). Germline CDR1 and CDR2: MGHDK and SYGVNS. The V and J ends lost 8 bases and 0 bases respectively, with 9 bases between them. This CDR3 region has 13 residues. CDR3 loop: CASGGASTDTQYF. The CDR3 nucleotides are TGTGCCAGCGGGGGGGCGAGCACAGATACGCAGTATTTT.

This sequence joins TRBV11-2 and TRBJ2-2; 10 nucleotides agree with TRBD2. With V trimmed by 2 bases and J by 8 bases, 8 bases remained unmatched. Germline CDR1 is SGHAT and CDR2 is FQNNGV. The CDR3 runs to 16 residues. CDR3 amino acids: CASSLPASGGWGELFF. DNA of the CDR3: TGTGCCAGCAGCTTACCCGCTAGCGGGGGTTGGGGGGAGCTGTTTTTT.

The rearrangement links TRBV5-1 to TRBJ1-1; D unclear. The germline V gene encodes CDR1 SGHRS and CDR2 YFSETQ. The CDR3 length is 14 residues. Trimming removed 4 bases at V and 4 bases at J, with 14 bases between. In nucleotides, the CDR3 is TGCGCCAGCAGCCCGGCCCTGGAGGGCACTGAAGCTTTCTTT. Encoded protein: CASSPALEGTEAFF.

The rearrangement joins TRBV7-6 to TRBJ1-3; D gene unclear. V lost 4 bases and J 0 bases, leaving 7 bases between the germline ends. Germline V gene lookup returns CDR1 SGHVS and CDR2 FNYEAQ. The CDR3 is made up of 14 amino acids. The DNA for the CDR3 is TGTGCCAGCAGCTCCGACACCTCTGGAAACACCATATATTTT. Translating gives CASSSDTSGNTIYF.